The 13 T cell receptor beta chains reported below all come from one sample, sequenced in a study of graft-versus-host responses after intestinal transplantation. Clones were sequenced by immunoSEQ multiplex PCR, and TCRdb holds only the in-frame ones, with some missing. This sample has 8,500 to 11,000 clones, with around 33% found just once. With roughly 200,000 irradiated, violet-dye-labeled stimulator cells, roughly 200,000 CFSE-labeled responder cells were plated. The sequencing used alloreactive CD8+ T cells from a mixed lymphocyte reaction culture, collected before intestinal transplant. The subset: CFSE-low proliferating T cells sorted from roughly 6-day pre-transplant mixed lymphocyte reaction (GvH or HvG direction). Every receptor here comes from a human patient who received an intestinal transplant.

This clone was picked up a small number of times. CDR3 sequence (DNA): TGTGCCAGCAGCGGAACGGGAATAGCGGGAGTGTCCACAGATACGCAGTATTTT. Protein: CASSGTGIAGVSTDTQYF. The rearrangement joins TRBV11-2 to TRBJ2-3, with 9 bases matching TRBD2. Per the germline V gene, CDR1 is SGHAT and CDR2 is FQNNGV. The CDR3 length is 18 residues. V was clipped by 5 bases and J by 2 bases; unmatched bases: 14.

This chain joins TRBV29-1 and TRBJ2-1, with D possibly TRBD2 on 5 matching bases. This CDR3 is built from 14 residues. Trimming took 2 bases from V and 10 from J, leaving 18 bases between them. Germline V CDR1 and CDR2: SQVTM, ANQGSEA. The CDR3 is CSVELAGVDREQFF. As DNA, the CDR3 is TGCAGCGTTGAACTAGCTGGTGTCGATAGGGAGCAGTTCTTC.

V is TRBV9 and J is TRBJ1-1; no clear D gene. The CDR3 spans 13 residues. V lost 7 bases and J lost 3, with 13 bases in between. Per the germline V gene, CDR1 is SGDLS and CDR2 is YYNGEE. This chain's CDR3 is CASGAGGYTEAFF. The CDR3 bases are TGTGCCAGCGGTGCGGGCGGGTACACTGAAGCTTTCTTT.

The V and J genes are TRBV7-6 and TRBJ2-1; 10 bases agree with TRBD2. Germline V gives CDR1 SGHVS, CDR2 FNYEAQ. Trimming cost V 6 bases and J 10 bases; bases outside gene matches: 9. The CDR3 is 14 amino acids. CDR3 sequence: CASSQVAGGKEQFF. In DNA, the CDR3 is TGTGCCAGCAGTCAAGTAGCGGGGGGTAAAGAGCAGTTCTTC. Together with reference TRBV7-6 and TRBJ2-1, the CDR3 gives the full variable domain: GAGVSQSPRYKVTKRGQDVALRCDPISGHVSLYWYRQALGQGPEFLTYFNYEAQQDKSGLPNDRFSAERPEGSISTLTIQRTEQRDSAMYRCASSQVAGGKEQFFGPGTRLTVL.

This clone was recorded a few times. The chain uses TRBV11-2 and TRBJ2-5; the match to TRBD1 covers 8 bases. This CDR3 contains 15 residues. CDR1 is SGHAT, CDR2 FQNNGV, per germline. The V gene end was trimmed by 4 bases and the J gene end by 5 bases; junction bases not matched to a gene: 9. In nucleotides, the CDR3 is TGTGCCAGCAGCTGGTCAGGGGGCGCCGGGGAGACCCAGTACTTC. This gives the protein CASSWSGGAGETQYF.

The rearrangement joins TRBV13 to TRBJ2-5; 9 nucleotides align to TRBD1. The assigned J gene may be wrong: the sequence end matches TRBJ2-7 better. CDR3 length: 17 amino acids. Germline V CDR1 and CDR2: PRHDT, FYEKMQ (reference sequence). For the CDR3, the DNA is TGTGCCAGCAGCTCCTCCCGGACAGGGGCCCTAGCCTACGAGCAGTACTTC. Encoded protein: CASSSSRTGALAYEQYF.

The chain employs TRBV10-3 and TRBJ2-7; D is unclear. From germline, CDR1 is ENHRY and CDR2 SYGVKD. The CDR3 is 12 amino acids. The CDR3 reads CATSSGSYEQYF. The CDR3 DNA reads as TGTGCTACGAGTTCGGGTTCCTACGAGCAGTACTTC.

This clone is a singleton in its sample. The J gene is TRBJ1-5, the V gene TRBV28, with a tentative D call TRBD1 (6 bases). The CDR3 contains 18 residues. Trimming removed 8 bases at V and 0 bases at J, with 23 bases between. Germline assignment: CDR1 MDHEN and CDR2 SYDVKM. The CDR3 sequence: CASGGLGTGFYSNQPQHF. CDR3 DNA: TGTGCCAGCGGGGGTCTGGGCACAGGGTTTTATAGCAATCAGCCCCAGCATTTT.

The gene calls are TRBV4-1 and TRBJ2-7; D ambiguous. The CDR3 has 14 residues. Trimming shortened V by 4 bases and J by 3 bases, and 13 bases separated the two germline ends. CDR1 MGHRA and CDR2 YSYEKL come from the germline V gene. CDR3 region: CASSPDSPHYEQYF. The CDR3 nucleotides are TGCGCCAGCAGCCCTGACTCGCCCCACTACGAGCAGTACTTC.

The chain employs TRBV6-6 and TRBJ2-7, with TRBD1 as a possible D gene (7 bases). Germline CDR1 and CDR2: MNHNY and SVGAGI (reference sequence). Trimming took off 2 bases at V and 5 bases at J, with 10 bases between the two ends. CDR3 length: 13 amino acids. Here the CDR3 reads CASSYGGGNEQYF. The CDR3 bases are TGTGCCAGCAGTTACGGAGGGGGCAACGAGCAGTACTTC.

The table lists this clone with a count of one. The V and J genes are TRBV27 and TRBJ1-4; 7 nucleotides align to TRBD1. CDR1 MNHEY and CDR2 SMNVEV come from the germline V gene (reference sequence). The CDR3 covers 16 residues. V was clipped by 6 bases and J by 5 bases; unmatched bases: 12. The CDR3 region has the DNA TGTGCCAGCAGAGTGGGAGTAGAGACAGGGAATGAAAAACTGTTTTTT. This codes for CASRVGVETGNEKLFF.

The chain couples TRBV2 to TRBJ1-4; 7 bases align to TRBD1. V was clipped by 7 bases and J by 0 bases; unmatched bases: 5. Looked up from germline, CDR1 is SNHLY and CDR2 is FYNNEI. The CDR3 length is 15 residues. The CDR3 DNA reads as TGTGCCAGCAAGACAGGGAGGTCAACTAATGAAAAACTGTTTTTT. This gives the protein CASKTGRSTNEKLFF.

This clone was detected only a few times. The chain links TRBV27 to TRBJ2-7; TRBD1 might be the D (5 bases). Trimming stripped 2 bases from V and 2 bases from J, with 7 bases between. The CDR3 length is 13 residues. CDR1 is MNHEY, CDR2 SMNVEV, per germline (reference sequence). This CDR3 reads CASSLGAAYEQYF. The CDR3 bases are TGTGCCAGCAGTTTAGGGGCAGCCTACGAGCAGTACTTC.